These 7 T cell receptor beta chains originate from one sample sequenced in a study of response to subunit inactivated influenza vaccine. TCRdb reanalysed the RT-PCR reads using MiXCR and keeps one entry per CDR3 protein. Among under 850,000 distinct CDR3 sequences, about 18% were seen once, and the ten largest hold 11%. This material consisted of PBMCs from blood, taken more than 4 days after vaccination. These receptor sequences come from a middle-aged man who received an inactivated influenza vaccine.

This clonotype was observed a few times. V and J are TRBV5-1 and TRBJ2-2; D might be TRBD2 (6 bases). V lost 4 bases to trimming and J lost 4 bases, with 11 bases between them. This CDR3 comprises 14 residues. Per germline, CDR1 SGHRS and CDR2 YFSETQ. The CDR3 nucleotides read TGCGCCAGCAGCCCCCTAGCGATCACCGGGGAGCTGTTTTTT. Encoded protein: CASSPLAITGELFF. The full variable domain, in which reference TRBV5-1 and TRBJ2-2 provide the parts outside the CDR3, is KAGVTQTPRYLIKTRGQQVTLSCSPISGHRSVSWYQQTPGQGLQFLFEYFSETQRNKGNFPGRFSGRQFSNSRSEMNVSTLELGDSALYLCASSPLAITGELFFGEGSRLTVL.

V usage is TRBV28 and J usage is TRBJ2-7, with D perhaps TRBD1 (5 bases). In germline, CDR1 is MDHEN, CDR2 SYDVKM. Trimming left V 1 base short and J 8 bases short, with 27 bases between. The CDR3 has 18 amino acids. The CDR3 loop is CASSLLVSSLDLREKQYF. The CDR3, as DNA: TGTGCCAGCAGTTTATTAGTCTCGAGTTTGGACCTCAGGGAAAAGCAGTACTTC.

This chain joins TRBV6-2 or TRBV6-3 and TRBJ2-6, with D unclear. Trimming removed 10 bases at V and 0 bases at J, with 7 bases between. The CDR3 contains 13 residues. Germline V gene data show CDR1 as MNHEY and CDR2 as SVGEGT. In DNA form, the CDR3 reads TGTGCCACCACTCCCTCTGGGGCCAACGTCCTGACTTTC. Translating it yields CATTPSGANVLTF.

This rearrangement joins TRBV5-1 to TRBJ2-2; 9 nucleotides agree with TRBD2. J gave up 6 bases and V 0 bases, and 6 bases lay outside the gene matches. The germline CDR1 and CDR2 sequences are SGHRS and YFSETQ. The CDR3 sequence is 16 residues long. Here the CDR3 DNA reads TGCGCCAGCAGCTTGGTTGTTAGCGGGAGCTCCGGGGAGCTGTTTTTT. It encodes CASSLVVSGSSGELFF.

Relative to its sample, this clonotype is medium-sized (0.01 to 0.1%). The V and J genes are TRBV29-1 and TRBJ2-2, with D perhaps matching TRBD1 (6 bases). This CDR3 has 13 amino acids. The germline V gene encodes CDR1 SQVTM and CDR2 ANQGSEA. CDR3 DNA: TGCAGTGCCGAGGGACAGAACACCGGGGAGCTGTTTTTT. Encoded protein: CSAEGQNTGELFF.

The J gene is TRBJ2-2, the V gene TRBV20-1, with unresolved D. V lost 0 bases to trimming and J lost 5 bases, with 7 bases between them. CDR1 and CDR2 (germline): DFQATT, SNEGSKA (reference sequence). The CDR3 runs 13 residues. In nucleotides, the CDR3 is TGCAGTGCTAGAGAAAGTATTACCGGGGAGCTGTTTTTT. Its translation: CSARESITGELFF.

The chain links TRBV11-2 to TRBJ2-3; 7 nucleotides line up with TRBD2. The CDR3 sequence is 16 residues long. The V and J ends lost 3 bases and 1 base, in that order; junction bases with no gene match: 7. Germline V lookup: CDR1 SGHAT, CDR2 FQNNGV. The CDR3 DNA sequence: TGTGCCAGCAGCTTTTTGGGGGGAGGGGGCACAGATACGCAGTATTTT. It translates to CASSFLGGGGTDTQYF.